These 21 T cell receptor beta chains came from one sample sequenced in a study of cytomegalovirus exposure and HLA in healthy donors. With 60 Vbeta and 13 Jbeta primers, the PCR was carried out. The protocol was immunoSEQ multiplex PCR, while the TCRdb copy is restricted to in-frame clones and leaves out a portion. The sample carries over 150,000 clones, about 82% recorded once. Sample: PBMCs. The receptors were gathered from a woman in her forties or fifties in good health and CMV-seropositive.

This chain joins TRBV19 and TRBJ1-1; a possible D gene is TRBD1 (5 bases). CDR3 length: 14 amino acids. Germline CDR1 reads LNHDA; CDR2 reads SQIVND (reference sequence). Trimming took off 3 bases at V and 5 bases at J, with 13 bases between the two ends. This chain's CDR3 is CASSIQGRWTEAFF. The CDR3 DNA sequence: TGTGCCAGTAGTATTCAGGGCAGATGGACTGAAGCTTTCTTT. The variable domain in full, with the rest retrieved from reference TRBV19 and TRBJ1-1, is DGGITQSPKYLFRKEGQNVTLSCEQNLNHDAMYWYRQDPGQGLRLIYYSQIVNDFQKGDIAEGYSVSREKKESFPLTVTSAQKNPTAFYLCASSIQGRWTEAFFGQGTRLTVV.

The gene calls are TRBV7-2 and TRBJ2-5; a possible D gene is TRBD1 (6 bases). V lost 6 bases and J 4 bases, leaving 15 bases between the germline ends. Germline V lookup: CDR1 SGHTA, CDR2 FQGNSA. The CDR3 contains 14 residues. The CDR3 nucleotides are TGTGCCAGCAGTATAACAGGGTTAAGAGAGACCCAGTACTTC. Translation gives CASSITGLRETQYF.

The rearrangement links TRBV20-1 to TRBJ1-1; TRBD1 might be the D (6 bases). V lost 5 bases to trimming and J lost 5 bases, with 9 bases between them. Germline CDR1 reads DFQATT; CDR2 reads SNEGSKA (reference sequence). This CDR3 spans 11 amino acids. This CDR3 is CSAVQGTEAFF. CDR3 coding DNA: TGCAGTGCTGTACAGGGTACTGAAGCTTTCTTT.

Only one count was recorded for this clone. The CDR3 spells CASSVEGTGGDTQYF. In nucleotides, the CDR3 is TGTGCCAGCAGCGTAGAGGGGACAGGGGGAGATACGCAGTATTTT. The chain is built from TRBV9 and TRBJ2-3; 11 positions match TRBD1. Germline CDR1 SGDLS, CDR2 YYNGEE. V lost 0 bases and J lost 5; bases outside the gene matches: 2. CDR3 size: 15 residues.

The CDR3 spells CASRSQGYNEQFF. For the CDR3, the DNA is TGTGCCAGCAGATCGCAGGGTTACAATGAGCAGTTCTTC. This chain links TRBV25-1 with TRBJ2-1, with a possible D match to TRBD1 (5 bases). Between the trimmed V and J ends, which lost 6 bases and 4 bases, there was a span of 10 bases. The CDR3 extends over 13 amino acids. From germline, CDR1 is MGHDK and CDR2 SYGVNS.

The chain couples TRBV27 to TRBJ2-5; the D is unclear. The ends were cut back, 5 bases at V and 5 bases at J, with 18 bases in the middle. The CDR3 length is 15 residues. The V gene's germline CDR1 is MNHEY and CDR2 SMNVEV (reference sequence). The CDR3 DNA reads TGTGCCAGCAGTCCACCCGTAGAGACTTGGGAGACCCAGTACTTC. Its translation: CASSPPVETWETQYF.

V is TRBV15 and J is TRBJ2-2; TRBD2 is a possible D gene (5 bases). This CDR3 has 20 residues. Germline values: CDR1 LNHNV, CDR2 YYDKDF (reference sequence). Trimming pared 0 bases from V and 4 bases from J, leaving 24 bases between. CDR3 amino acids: CATSRDLAATGRAGTGELFF. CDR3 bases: TGTGCCACCAGCAGAGATCTTGCGGCGACTGGACGTGCGGGCACCGGGGAGCTGTTTTTT.

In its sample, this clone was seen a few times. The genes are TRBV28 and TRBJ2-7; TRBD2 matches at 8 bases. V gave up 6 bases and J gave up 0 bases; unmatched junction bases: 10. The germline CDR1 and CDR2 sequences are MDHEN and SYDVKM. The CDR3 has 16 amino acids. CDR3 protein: CASRTPASGSSYEQYF. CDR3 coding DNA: TGTGCCAGCAGGACTCCCGCCAGCGGGAGCTCCTACGAGCAGTACTTC.

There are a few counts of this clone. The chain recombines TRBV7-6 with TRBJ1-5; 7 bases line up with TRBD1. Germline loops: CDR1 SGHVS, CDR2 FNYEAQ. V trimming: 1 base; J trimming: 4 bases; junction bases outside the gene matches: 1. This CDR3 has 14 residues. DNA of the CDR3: TGTGCCAGCAGCTTAGAGGGGGCTAATCAGCCCCAGCATTTT. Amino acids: CASSLEGANQPQHF.

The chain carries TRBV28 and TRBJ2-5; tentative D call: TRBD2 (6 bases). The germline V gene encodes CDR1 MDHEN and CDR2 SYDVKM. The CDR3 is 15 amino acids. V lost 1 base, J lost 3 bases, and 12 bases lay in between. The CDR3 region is CASSLFRRDEETQYF. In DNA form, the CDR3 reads TGTGCCAGCAGTTTATTTCGGCGGGACGAAGAGACCCAGTACTTC.

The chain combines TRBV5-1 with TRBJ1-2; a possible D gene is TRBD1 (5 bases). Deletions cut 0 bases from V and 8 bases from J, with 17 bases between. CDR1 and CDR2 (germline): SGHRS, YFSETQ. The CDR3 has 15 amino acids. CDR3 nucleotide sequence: TGCGCCAGCAGCTTGGTAACGGGCAGGGATACAGGCTACACCTTC. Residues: CASSLVTGRDTGYTF.

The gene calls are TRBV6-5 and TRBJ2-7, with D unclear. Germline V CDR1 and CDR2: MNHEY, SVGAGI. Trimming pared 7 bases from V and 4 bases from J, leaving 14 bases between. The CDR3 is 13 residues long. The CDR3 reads CASNSPTVYEQYF. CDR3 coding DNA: TGTGCCAGCAACTCCCCCACAGTGTACGAGCAGTACTTC.

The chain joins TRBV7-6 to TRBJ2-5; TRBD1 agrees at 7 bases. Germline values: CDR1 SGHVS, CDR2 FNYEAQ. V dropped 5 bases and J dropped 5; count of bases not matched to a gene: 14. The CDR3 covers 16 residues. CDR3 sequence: CASSPTGDTGWETQYF. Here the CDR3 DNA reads TGTGCCAGCAGCCCTACAGGGGACACCGGGTGGGAGACCCAGTACTTC.

The CDR3 nucleotides are TGTGCCAGCAGTTTATCGACCCTGACTAGCGGGCACGAGCAGTACTTC. As protein: CASSLSTLTSGHEQYF. This chain uses TRBV6-5 with TRBJ2-7, with 10 bases aligning to TRBD2. The J segment lost 5 bases and the V segment lost 4 bases, leaving 11 bases of the junction unmatched. This CDR3 is built from 16 residues. Per the germline V gene, CDR1 is MNHEY and CDR2 is SVGAGI.

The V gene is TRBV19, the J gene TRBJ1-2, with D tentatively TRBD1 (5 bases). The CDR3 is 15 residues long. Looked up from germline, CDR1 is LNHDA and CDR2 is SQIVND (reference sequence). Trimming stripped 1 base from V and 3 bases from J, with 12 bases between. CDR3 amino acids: CASSIVQALHYGYTF. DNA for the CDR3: TGTGCCAGTAGTATAGTACAGGCTCTACACTATGGCTACACCTTC.

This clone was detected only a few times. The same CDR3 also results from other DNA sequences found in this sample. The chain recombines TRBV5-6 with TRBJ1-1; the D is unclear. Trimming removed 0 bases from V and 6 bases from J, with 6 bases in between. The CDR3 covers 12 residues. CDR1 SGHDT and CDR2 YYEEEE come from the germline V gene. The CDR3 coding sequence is TGTGCCAGCAGCTTGGTTCAGGCTGAAGCTTTCTTT. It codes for CASSLVQAEAFF. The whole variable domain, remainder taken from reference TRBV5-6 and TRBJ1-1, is DAGVTQSPTHLIKTRGQQVTLRCSPKSGHDTVSWYQQALGQGPQFIFQYYEEEERQRGNFPDRFSGHQFPNYSSELNVNALLLGDSALYLCASSLVQAEAFFGQGTRLTVV.

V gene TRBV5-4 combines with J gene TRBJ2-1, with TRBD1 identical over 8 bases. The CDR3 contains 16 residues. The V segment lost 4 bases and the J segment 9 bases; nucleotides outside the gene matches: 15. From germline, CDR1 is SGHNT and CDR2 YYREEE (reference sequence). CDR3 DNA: TGTGCCAGCAGCCCCTTTACGGGACAGGATGATAGTGAGCAGTTCTTC. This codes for CASSPFTGQDDSEQFF.

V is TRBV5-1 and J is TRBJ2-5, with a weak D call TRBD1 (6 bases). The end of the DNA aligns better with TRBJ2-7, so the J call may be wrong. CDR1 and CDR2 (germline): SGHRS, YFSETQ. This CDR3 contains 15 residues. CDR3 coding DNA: TGCGCCAGCAGCTTGGGCAGGGGCCTACCTAACGAGCAGTACTTC. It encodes CASSLGRGLPNEQYF.

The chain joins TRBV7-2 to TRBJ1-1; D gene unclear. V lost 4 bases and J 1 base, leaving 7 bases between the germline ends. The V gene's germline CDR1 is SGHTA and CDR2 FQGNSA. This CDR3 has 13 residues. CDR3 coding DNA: TGTGCCAGCAGCTCTCTTCCGAACACTGAAGCTTTCTTT. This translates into CASSSLPNTEAFF.

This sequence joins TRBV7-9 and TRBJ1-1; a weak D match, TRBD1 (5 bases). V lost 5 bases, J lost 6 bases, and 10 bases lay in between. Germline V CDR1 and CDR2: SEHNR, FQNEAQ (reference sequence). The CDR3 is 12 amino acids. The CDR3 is CASSRAQAEAFF. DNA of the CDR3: TGTGCCAGCAGCAGAGCACAGGCTGAAGCTTTCTTT.

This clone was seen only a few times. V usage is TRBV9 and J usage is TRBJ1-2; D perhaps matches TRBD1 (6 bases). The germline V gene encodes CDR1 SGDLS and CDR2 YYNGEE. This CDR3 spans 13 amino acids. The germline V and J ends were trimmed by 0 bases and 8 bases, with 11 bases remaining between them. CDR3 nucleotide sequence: TGTGCCAGCAGCGTAGACAGGGCCAGGGGCTACACCTTC. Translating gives CASSVDRARGYTF.